This T cell receptor beta chain was sequenced during a study of shared clonotypes between healthy human individuals. Study-wide points: Measured sharing among donors was expected to vary with sequencing depth.

With regard to this clone: What it binds is unknown.

Germline lookup yields CDR1 SGHDT and CDR2 YYEEEE. The ends were cut back, 4 bases at V and 5 bases at J, with 20 bases in the middle. The CDR3 sequence is 16 residues long. Data came from immunoSEQ multiplex PCR; TCRdb stores just in-frame clones and leaves some out. This sample has 950,000 to 1,200,000 clones, with roughly 80% found just once. This sequence was found in a man aged 18 to 35 in good health. Some clones in this sample may be carry-over from other donors' samples. V gene TRBV5-6 combines with J gene TRBJ2-3, with a possible D match to TRBD2 (5 bases). The material sequenced was memory CD4+ T cells from PBMCs. Subset described: CD45RA-negative fraction. For the CDR3, the DNA is TGTGCCAGCAGCCCCTCGACTGCTAGCAGATTAGATACGCAGTATTTT. The encoded protein is CASSPSTASRLDTQYF.